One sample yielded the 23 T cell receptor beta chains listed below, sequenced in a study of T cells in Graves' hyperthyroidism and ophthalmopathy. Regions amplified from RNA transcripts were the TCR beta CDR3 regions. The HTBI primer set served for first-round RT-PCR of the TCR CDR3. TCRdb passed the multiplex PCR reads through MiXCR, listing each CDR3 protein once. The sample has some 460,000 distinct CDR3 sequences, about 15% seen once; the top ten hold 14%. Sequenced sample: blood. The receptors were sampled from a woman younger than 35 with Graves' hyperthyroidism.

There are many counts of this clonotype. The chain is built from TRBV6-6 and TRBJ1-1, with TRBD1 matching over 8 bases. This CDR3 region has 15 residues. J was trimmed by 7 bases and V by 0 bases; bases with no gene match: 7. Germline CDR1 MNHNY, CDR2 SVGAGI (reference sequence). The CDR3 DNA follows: TGTGCCAGCAGTTACTCGACCCCAGGGGGCAGTGAAGCTTTCTTT. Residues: CASSYSTPGGSEAFF.

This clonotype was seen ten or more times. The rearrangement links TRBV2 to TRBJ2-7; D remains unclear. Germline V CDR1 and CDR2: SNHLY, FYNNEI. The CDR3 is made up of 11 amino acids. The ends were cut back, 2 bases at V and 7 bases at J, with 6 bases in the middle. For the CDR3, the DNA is TGTGCCAGCAGTGAAACCTTAGAGCAGTACTTC. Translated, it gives CASSETLEQYF.

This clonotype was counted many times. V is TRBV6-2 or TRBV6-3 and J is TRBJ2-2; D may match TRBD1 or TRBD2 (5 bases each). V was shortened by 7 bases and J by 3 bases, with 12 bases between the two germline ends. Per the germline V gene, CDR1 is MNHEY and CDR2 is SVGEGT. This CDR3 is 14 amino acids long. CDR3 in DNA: TGTGCCAGCACTCGGGGCAGCTACACCGGGGAGCTGTTTTTT. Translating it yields CASTRGSYTGELFF.

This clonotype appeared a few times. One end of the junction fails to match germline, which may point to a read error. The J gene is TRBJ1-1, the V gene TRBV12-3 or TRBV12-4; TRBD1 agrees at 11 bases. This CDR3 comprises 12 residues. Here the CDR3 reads CAGSRGQGDAFF. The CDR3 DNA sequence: TGTGCCGGCAGCCGGGGACAGGGGGACGCTTTCTTT.

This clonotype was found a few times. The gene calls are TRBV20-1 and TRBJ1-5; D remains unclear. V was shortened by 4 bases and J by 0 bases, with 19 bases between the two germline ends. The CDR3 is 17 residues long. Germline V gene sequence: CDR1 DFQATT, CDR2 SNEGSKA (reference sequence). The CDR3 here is CSATGSRGHYSNQPQHF. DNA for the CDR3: TGCAGTGCTACGGGCTCACGGGGTCATTATAGCAATCAGCCCCAGCATTTT.

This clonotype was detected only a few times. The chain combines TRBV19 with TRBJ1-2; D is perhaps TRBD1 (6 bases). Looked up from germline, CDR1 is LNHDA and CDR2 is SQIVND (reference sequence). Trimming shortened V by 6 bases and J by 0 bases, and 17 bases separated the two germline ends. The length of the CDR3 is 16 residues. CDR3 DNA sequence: TGTGCCAGTAGGAGGACAGTAGACCGGGCTAACTATGGCTACACCTTC. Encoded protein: CASRRTVDRANYGYTF.

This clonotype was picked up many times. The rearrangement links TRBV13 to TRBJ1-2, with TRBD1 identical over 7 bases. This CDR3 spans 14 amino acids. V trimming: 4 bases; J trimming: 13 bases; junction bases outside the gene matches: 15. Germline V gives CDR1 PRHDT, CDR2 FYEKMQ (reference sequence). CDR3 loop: CASSSLLGTAVVTF. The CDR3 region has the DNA TGTGCCAGCAGCTCCCTCCTAGGGACAGCGGTCGTCACCTTC.

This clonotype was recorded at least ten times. CDR3 DNA: TGTGCCAGCTCACCAAAAGAAAAACTGTTTTTT. It is translated as CASSPKEKLFF. The J gene is TRBJ1-4, the V gene TRBV18; D unclear. From germline, CDR1 is KGHSH and CDR2 LQKENI. This CDR3 region has 11 residues. Trimming shortened V by 2 bases and J by 8 bases, and 3 bases separated the two germline ends.

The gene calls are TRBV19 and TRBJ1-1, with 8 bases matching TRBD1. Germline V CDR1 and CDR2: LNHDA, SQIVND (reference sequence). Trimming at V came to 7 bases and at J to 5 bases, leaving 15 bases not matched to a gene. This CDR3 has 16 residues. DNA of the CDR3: TGTGCCAGTAATGCGGGGGACAGGCGGTGGAATACTGAAGCTTTCTTT. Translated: CASNAGDRRWNTEAFF.

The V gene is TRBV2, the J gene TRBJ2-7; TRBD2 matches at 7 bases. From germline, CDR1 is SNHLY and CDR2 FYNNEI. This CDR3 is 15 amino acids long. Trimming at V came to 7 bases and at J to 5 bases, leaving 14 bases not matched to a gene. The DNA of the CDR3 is TGTGCCAGCACCGAATCCTCTAGTGGGGGGGACGAGCAGTACTTC. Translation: CASTESSSGGDEQYF.

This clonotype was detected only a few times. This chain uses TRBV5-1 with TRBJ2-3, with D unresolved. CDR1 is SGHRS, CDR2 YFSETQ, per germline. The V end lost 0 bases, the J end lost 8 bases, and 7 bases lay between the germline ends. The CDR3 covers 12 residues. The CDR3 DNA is TGCGCCAGCAGCTTGGACCACCTTACGCAGTATTTT. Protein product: CASSLDHLTQYF.

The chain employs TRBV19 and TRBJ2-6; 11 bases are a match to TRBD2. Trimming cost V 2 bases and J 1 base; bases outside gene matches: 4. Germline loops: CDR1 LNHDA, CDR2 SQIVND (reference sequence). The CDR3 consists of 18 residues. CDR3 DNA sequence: TGTGCCAGTAGTATAATAGCGGGAGGGCCGTCTGGGGCCAACGTCCTGACTTTC. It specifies CASSIIAGGPSGANVLTF.

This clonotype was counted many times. CDR3 bases: TGCAGTGCTAGAGATTGGGGGGGGGGCGTCGCAGATACGCAGTATTTT. Its translation is CSARDWGGGVADTQYF. This chain joins TRBV20-1 and TRBJ2-3, with D possibly being TRBD2 (7 bases). CDR1 DFQATT and CDR2 SNEGSKA come from the germline V gene (reference sequence). Trimming left V 0 bases short and J 4 bases short, with 17 bases between. This CDR3 comprises 16 residues.

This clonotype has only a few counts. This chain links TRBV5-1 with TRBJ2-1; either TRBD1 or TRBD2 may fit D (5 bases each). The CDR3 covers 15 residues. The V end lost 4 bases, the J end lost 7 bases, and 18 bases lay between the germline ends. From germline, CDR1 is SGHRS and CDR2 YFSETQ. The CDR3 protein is CASSPGTNTPNEQFF. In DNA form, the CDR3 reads TGCGCCAGCAGCCCCGGGACCAATACCCCAAATGAGCAGTTCTTC. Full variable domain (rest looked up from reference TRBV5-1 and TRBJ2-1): KAGVTQTPRYLIKTRGQQVTLSCSPISGHRSVSWYQQTPGQGLQFLFEYFSETQRNKGNFPGRFSGRQFSNSRSEMNVSTLELGDSALYLCASSPGTNTPNEQFFGPGTRLTVL.

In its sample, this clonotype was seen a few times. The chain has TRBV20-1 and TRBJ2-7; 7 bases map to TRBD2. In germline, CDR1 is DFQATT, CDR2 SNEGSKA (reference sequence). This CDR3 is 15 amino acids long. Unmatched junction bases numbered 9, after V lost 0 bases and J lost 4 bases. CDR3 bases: TGCAGTGCTAGAGAGGCTGCCGGGGGGATTTACGAGCAGTACTTC. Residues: CSAREAAGGIYEQYF.

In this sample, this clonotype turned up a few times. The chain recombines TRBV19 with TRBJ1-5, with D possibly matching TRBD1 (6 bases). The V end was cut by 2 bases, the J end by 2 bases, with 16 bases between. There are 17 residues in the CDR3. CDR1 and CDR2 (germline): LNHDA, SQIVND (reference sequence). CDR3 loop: CASSIFSGRGRNQPQHF. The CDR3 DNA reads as TGTGCCAGTAGTATATTTTCCGGCAGGGGCCGCAATCAGCCCCAGCATTTT.

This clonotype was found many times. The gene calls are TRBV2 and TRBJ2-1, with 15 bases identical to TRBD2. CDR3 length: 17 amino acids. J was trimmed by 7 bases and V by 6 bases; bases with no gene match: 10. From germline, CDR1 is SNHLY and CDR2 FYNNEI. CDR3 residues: CASRPGLAGGGGNEQFF. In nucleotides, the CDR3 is TGTGCCAGCAGGCCTGGACTAGCGGGAGGGGGAGGGAATGAGCAGTTCTTC. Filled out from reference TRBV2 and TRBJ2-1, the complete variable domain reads EPEVTQTPSHQVTQMGQEVILRCVPISNHLYFYWYRQILGQKVEFLVSFYNNEISEKSEIFDDQFSVERPDGSNFTLKIRSTKLEDSAMYFCASRPGLAGGGGNEQFFGPGTRLTVL.

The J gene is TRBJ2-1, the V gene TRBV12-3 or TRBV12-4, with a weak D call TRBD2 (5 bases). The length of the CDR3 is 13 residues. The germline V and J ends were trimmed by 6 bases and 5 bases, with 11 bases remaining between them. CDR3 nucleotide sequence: TGTGCCAGCAGGTTCCTAGCTGACAATGAGCAGTTCTTC. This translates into CASRFLADNEQFF.

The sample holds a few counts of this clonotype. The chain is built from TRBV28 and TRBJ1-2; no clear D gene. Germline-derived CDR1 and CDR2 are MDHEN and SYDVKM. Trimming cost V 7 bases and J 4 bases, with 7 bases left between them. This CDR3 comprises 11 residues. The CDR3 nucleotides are TGTGCCAGCACCGAGGGCTATGGCTACACCTTC. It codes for CASTEGYGYTF.

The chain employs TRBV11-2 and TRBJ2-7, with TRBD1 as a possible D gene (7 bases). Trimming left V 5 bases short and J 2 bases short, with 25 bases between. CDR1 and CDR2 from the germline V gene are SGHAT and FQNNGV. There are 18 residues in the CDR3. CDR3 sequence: CASSPLRRNRGGAYEQYF. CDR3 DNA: TGTGCCAGCAGCCCTCTGCGACGAAACAGGGGAGGAGCCTACGAGCAGTACTTC.

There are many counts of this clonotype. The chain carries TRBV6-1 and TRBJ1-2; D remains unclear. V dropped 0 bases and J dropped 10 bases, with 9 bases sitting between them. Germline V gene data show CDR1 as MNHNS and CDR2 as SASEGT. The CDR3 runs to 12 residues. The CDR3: CASSEALTDYTF. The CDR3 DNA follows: TGTGCCAGCAGTGAAGCCCTGACTGACTACACCTTC.

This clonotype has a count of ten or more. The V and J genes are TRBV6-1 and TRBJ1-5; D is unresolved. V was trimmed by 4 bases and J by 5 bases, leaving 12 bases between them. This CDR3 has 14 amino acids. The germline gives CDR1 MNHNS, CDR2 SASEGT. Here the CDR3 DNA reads TGTGCCAGCAGTGGGGTGTTGTGGGATCAGCCCCAGCATTTT. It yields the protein CASSGVLWDQPQHF.

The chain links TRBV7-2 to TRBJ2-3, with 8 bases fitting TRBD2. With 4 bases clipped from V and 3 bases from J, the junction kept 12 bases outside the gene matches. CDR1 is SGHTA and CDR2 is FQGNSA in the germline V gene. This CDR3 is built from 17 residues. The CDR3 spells CASSSSWVAGRTDTQYF. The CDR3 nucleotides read TGTGCCAGCAGCTCCTCCTGGGTAGCGGGGCGAACAGATACGCAGTATTTT.